This T cell receptor (beta chain) was identified during a study of cytomegalovirus exposure and HLA in healthy donors. This clone turned up a few times. The antigen is not known. PCR amplification relied on 60 Vbeta primers (plus 13 Jbeta primers). Method: immunoSEQ multiplex PCR; TCRdb's copy keeps in-frame clones and lacks some. The top ten clones hold roughly 3% of a sample with 150,000 to 200,000 clones, under 80% of them seen once. General study points: With DRB1 most and HLA-C fewest, TCR association rates differed between HLA loci in a later analysis. Across donors, sequencing depth was assumed by presence/absence analyses to be roughly uniform.

This TCR was recovered from a female donor in good health and CMV-seronegative. The sequenced sample consisted of PBMCs.

In DNA form, the CDR3 reads TGTGCCAGCAGCCAACCCTCCCCGGAGGGGTGGGTCACTGAAGCTTTCTTT. Amino acid sequence: CASSQPSPEGWVTEAFF. The gene calls are TRBV4-2 and TRBJ1-1; a weak D match, TRBD1 (5 bases). The CDR3 extends over 17 amino acids. V was pared by 2 bases and J by 4 bases, with 20 bases between. Germline assignment: CDR1 LGHNA and CDR2 YNFKEQ.